These 26 T cell receptor beta chains were all obtained from the same sample, sequenced in a study of blood T cell repertoires in COVID-19. Clones were read by immunoSEQ multiplex PCR, and TCRdb kept only the in-frame ones, dropping some. Here the sample spans tens of thousands of clones, 80% to 85% being singletons. Sequencing input: peripheral blood. These receptors were obtained from a human donor in a cohort sampled during active COVID-19.

The chain links TRBV5-6 to TRBJ2-1, with 9 bases matching TRBD2. There are 15 residues in the CDR3. Trimming took 0 bases from V and 5 from J; bases not matched to a gene: 3. Germline V gene data show CDR1 as SGHDT and CDR2 as YYEEEE. Here the CDR3 reads CASSLVASGDNEQFF. In DNA form, the CDR3 reads TGTGCCAGCAGCTTGGTGGCTAGCGGGGACAATGAGCAGTTCTTC.

The J gene is TRBJ2-2, the V gene TRBV19; 11 bases match TRBD2. Looked up from germline, CDR1 is LNHDA and CDR2 is SQIVND (reference sequence). CDR3 length: 15 amino acids. The trim removed 7 bases at V and 1 base at J, leaving 2 bases unmatched. The DNA for the CDR3 is TGTGCCAGTACTAGCGGGGGGCGGAACACCGGGGAGCTGTTTTTT. As protein: CASTSGGRNTGELFF. Variable domain in full (rest from reference TRBV19 and TRBJ2-2): DGGITQSPKYLFRKEGQNVTLSCEQNLNHDAMYWYRQDPGQGLRLIYYSQIVNDFQKGDIAEGYSVSREKKESFPLTVTSAQKNPTAFYLCASTSGGRNTGELFFGEGSRLTVL.

The rearrangement links TRBV5-1 to TRBJ2-7; 7 bases align to TRBD2. The ends lost 0 bases at V and 7 bases at J; junction bases unmatched: 13. The germline CDR1 and CDR2 sequences are SGHRS and YFSETQ. This CDR3 has 16 amino acids. CDR3 sequence (DNA): TGCGCCAGCAGCTTGGCCCGGCAGGGAGGGTCGGGAGAGCAGTACTTC. Translating it yields CASSLARQGGSGEQYF.

This sequence joins TRBV19 and TRBJ2-3, with D perhaps matching TRBD1 (6 bases). The CDR3 sequence is 16 residues long. V was trimmed by 3 bases and J by 4 bases, leaving 17 bases between them. The germline gives CDR1 LNHDA, CDR2 SQIVND (reference sequence). The CDR3 sequence is CASSMPQGPSPDTQYF. The DNA for the CDR3 is TGTGCCAGTAGTATGCCTCAGGGGCCCTCCCCAGATACGCAGTATTTT. Together with reference TRBV19 and TRBJ2-3, the CDR3 gives the full variable domain: DGGITQSPKYLFRKEGQNVTLSCEQNLNHDAMYWYRQDPGQGLRLIYYSQIVNDFQKGDIAEGYSVSREKKESFPLTVTSAQKNPTAFYLCASSMPQGPSPDTQYFGPGTRLTVL.

This rearrangement joins TRBV19 to TRBJ1-3; D gene ambiguous. Trimming pared 7 bases from V and 8 bases from J, leaving 18 bases between. The CDR3 consists of 14 residues. Germline loops: CDR1 LNHDA, CDR2 SQIVND (reference sequence). The CDR3 region has the DNA TGTGCCAGTAAGGGCCGGACTATTCAGGACACCATATATTTT. As protein: CASKGRTIQDTIYF.

This chain joins TRBV2 and TRBJ2-7; 9 nucleotides agree with TRBD2. Germline V gives CDR1 SNHLY, CDR2 FYNNEI. V gave up 7 bases and J gave up 3 bases; unmatched junction bases: 13. This CDR3 spans 16 amino acids. The CDR3, as DNA: TGTGCCAGCACTACACCAAGCGGGGGGATTCTCTACGAGCAGTACTTC. Amino acid sequence: CASTTPSGGILYEQYF.

The chain recombines TRBV7-2 with TRBJ2-1, with 7 bases matching TRBD2. The CDR3 length is 17 residues. Per germline, CDR1 SGHTA and CDR2 FQGNSA. V was pared by 3 bases and J by 0 bases, with 8 bases of the junction left unmatched. Written as DNA, the CDR3 is TGTGCCAGCAGCTTCGGCGGGGGACGTCTCTCCTACAATGAGCAGTTCTTC. Its translation: CASSFGGGRLSYNEQFF.

The chain is built from TRBV2 and TRBJ1-1; tentative D call: TRBD1 (5 bases). Germline V gives CDR1 SNHLY, CDR2 FYNNEI. CDR3 size: 13 residues. V gave up 7 bases and J gave up 1 base, with 10 bases separating them. This chain's CDR3 is CASNPDRNTEAFF. DNA for the CDR3: TGTGCCAGCAACCCCGACAGGAACACTGAAGCTTTCTTT.

This clone has only a few counts. J is TRBJ2-3 and V is TRBV6-6, with 8 bases identical to TRBD2. V shed 7 bases, J shed 3 bases, and the junction held 6 bases outside the gene matches. Germline V gene lookup returns CDR1 MNHNY and CDR2 SVGAGI (reference sequence). The CDR3 has 14 residues. Here the CDR3 DNA reads TGTGCCAGCAAAAACGGGGGGGCGACAGATACGCAGTATTTT. Residues: CASKNGGATDTQYF.

This rearrangement joins TRBV6-6 to TRBJ1-2; 8 bases are shared with TRBD1. CDR3 length equals 14 residues. V gave up 5 bases and J gave up 5 bases; unmatched junction bases: 7. Germline-derived CDR1 and CDR2 are MNHNY and SVGAGI (reference sequence). CDR3 in amino acids: CASSAGQGQYGYTF. CDR3 DNA sequence: TGTGCCAGCAGTGCCGGACAGGGTCAATATGGCTACACCTTC.

The chain carries TRBV5-4 and TRBJ2-1; D is possibly TRBD2 (5 bases). The CDR3 sequence is 16 residues long. V dropped 5 bases and J dropped 5 bases, with 20 bases sitting between them. CDR1 is SGHNT, CDR2 YYREEE, per germline (reference sequence). The CDR3 coding sequence is TGTGCCAGCAGTACGGGAACAGCACTGAGGGACAATGAGCAGTTCTTC. Protein sequence: CASSTGTALRDNEQFF.

This chain links TRBV15 with TRBJ2-1; no definite D call. Trimming pared 0 bases from V and 6 bases from J, leaving 6 bases between. This CDR3 is built from 13 residues. Germline assignment: CDR1 LNHNV and CDR2 YYDKDF (reference sequence). The DNA for the CDR3 is TGTGCCACCAGCAGAGATAACGGCAATGAGCAGTTCTTC. Translating gives CATSRDNGNEQFF.

This chain links TRBV15 with TRBJ1-1; no clear D gene. The CDR3 runs 13 residues. The V gene's germline CDR1 is LNHNV and CDR2 YYDKDF (reference sequence). The germline V and J ends were trimmed by 5 bases and 0 bases, with 7 bases remaining between them. The CDR3, as DNA: TGTGCCACCAGCGGCCGTATGAACACTGAAGCTTTCTTT. Protein: CATSGRMNTEAFF.

The chain couples TRBV30 to TRBJ1-2, with TRBD1 as a possible D gene (6 bases). The length of the CDR3 is 14 residues. Trimming cost V 1 base and J 5 bases, with 14 bases left between them. The germline V gene encodes CDR1 GTSNPN and CDR2 SVGIG (reference sequence). CDR3 residues: CAWSDGQGWYGYTF. CDR3 nucleotide sequence: TGTGCCTGGAGTGATGGGCAGGGGTGGTATGGCTACACCTTC.

This clone was observed a single time. The rearrangement links TRBV20-1 to TRBJ2-7; D possibly corresponds to TRBD1 (5 bases). Per germline, CDR1 DFQATT and CDR2 SNEGSKA (reference sequence). The CDR3 covers 11 residues. CDR3 region: CSPSQGYEQYV. In nucleotides, the CDR3 is TGCAGCCCCTCGCAGGGTTACGAGCAGTACGTC.

The rearrangement uses TRBV2 and TRBJ1-6, with D hard to call. The CDR3 consists of 14 residues. Trimming removed 4 bases at V and 7 bases at J, with 11 bases between. Germline V gene data show CDR1 as SNHLY and CDR2 as FYNNEI. The CDR3 is CASSGVNGNSPLHF. As DNA, the CDR3 is TGTGCCAGCAGTGGGGTCAACGGGAATTCACCCCTCCACTTT. The full variable domain, completed using reference TRBV2 and TRBJ1-6, is EPEVTQTPSHQVTQMGQEVILRCVPISNHLYFYWYRQILGQKVEFLVSFYNNEISEKSEIFDDQFSVERPDGSNFTLKIRSTKLEDSAMYFCASSGVNGNSPLHFGNGTRLTVT.

This chain joins TRBV27 and TRBJ2-7, with 10 bases identical to TRBD1. This CDR3 has 17 residues. V gave up 6 bases and J gave up 3 bases; unmatched junction bases: 14. CDR1 and CDR2 from the germline V gene are MNHEY and SMNVEV (reference sequence). The CDR3 sequence is CASSWTGGTIQRYEQYF. CDR3 sequence (DNA): TGTGCCAGCAGCTGGACAGGGGGGACTATCCAACGCTACGAGCAGTACTTC.

The rearrangement joins TRBV3-1 (or the pseudogene TRBV3-2) to TRBJ2-7, with D possibly TRBD1 on 5 matching bases. This CDR3 region has 14 residues. Trimming cost V 1 base and J 6 bases, with 13 bases left between them. The germline V gene has CDR1 LGHDT and CDR2 YNNKEL (reference sequence). The chain's CDR3 is CASSQVPGLGEQYV. DNA of the CDR3: TGTGCCAGCAGCCAAGTACCAGGGTTGGGCGAGCAGTACGTC.

This sequence joins TRBV19 and TRBJ1-5; D possibly corresponds to TRBD1 (6 bases). Germline V lookup: CDR1 LNHDA, CDR2 SQIVND (reference sequence). V lost 10 bases to trimming and J lost 6 bases, with 19 bases between them. The CDR3 has 14 residues. The CDR3 region has the DNA TGTGCCACCGCGCCGGGGGGCTATTTTCAGCCCCAGCATTTT. As protein: CATAPGGYFQPQHF.

The CDR3 here is CASSKLAGGVTDTQYF. CDR3 DNA: TGTGCCAGCAGCAAACTAGCGGGGGGGGTCACAGATACGCAGTATTTT. The genes are TRBV5-5 and TRBJ2-3; 13 nucleotides agree with TRBD2. The CDR3 loop spans 16 amino acids. Looked up from germline, CDR1 is SGHKS and CDR2 is YYEKEE (reference sequence). V shed 4 bases, J shed 2 bases, and the junction held 4 bases outside the gene matches.

The chain couples TRBV10-2 to TRBJ2-1; D is unclear. Between the trimmed V and J ends, which lost 6 bases and 9 bases, there was a span of 9 bases. Germline CDR1 and CDR2: WSHSY and SAAADI. The CDR3 is 11 residues long. For the CDR3, the DNA is TGCGCCAGCAGGTCGGGTGGTGAGCAGTTCTTC. Protein: CASRSGGEQFF.

The V and J genes are TRBV5-1 and TRBJ2-2; D is ambiguous. The germline gives CDR1 SGHRS, CDR2 YFSETQ. Between the trimmed V and J ends, which lost 7 bases and 5 bases, there was a span of 12 bases. CDR3 length equals 13 residues. CDR3 loop: CASSLHRTGELFF. The CDR3 coding sequence is TGCGCCAGCTCCCTCCACCGGACCGGGGAGCTGTTTTTT.

This clone is medium-sized. J is TRBJ2-2 and V is TRBV27; 11 bases map to TRBD2. The CDR3 is 17 amino acids. The V and J ends lost 4 bases and 7 bases, in that order; junction bases with no gene match: 11. In germline, CDR1 is MNHEY, CDR2 SMNVEV (reference sequence). CDR3 amino acids: CASSSRLAGLEVGELFF. CDR3 nucleotide sequence: TGTGCCAGCAGTTCCCGACTAGCGGGGCTTGAGGTCGGGGAGCTGTTTTTT.

This clone was seen a few times. The gene calls are TRBV2 and TRBJ2-7; 10 nucleotides line up with TRBD2. Trimming took 4 bases from V and 2 from J; bases not matched to a gene: 5. The CDR3 sequence is 15 residues long. Germline loops: CDR1 SNHLY, CDR2 FYNNEI. CDR3 coding DNA: TGTGCCAGCAGTGCGAGCGGGGGGGCTACCTACGAGCAGTACGTC. Residues: CASSASGGATYEQYV.

This clone was seen a handful of times. The chain combines TRBV28 with TRBJ1-4; 9 positions match TRBD1. The V and J ends lost 6 bases and 5 bases, in that order; junction bases with no gene match: 7. The CDR3 is 15 amino acids. CDR1 MDHEN and CDR2 SYDVKM come from the germline V gene. The CDR3 reads CASRLPGTGNEKLFF. As DNA, the CDR3 is TGTGCCAGCAGGCTTCCCGGGACAGGGAATGAAAAACTGTTTTTT. The full variable domain, completed using reference TRBV28 and TRBJ1-4, is DVKVTQSSRYLVKRTGEKVFLECVQDMDHENMFWYRQDPGLGLRLIYFSYDVKMKEKGDIPEGYSVSREKKERFSLILESASTNQTSMYLCASRLPGTGNEKLFFGSGTQLSVL.

This clone was recorded a few times. This chain links TRBV7-9 with TRBJ2-2; possible D gene TRBD1, 6 bases. Trimming stripped 5 bases from V and 7 bases from J, with 14 bases between. This CDR3 region has 14 residues. Germline V gene data show CDR1 as SEHNR and CDR2 as FQNEAQ (reference sequence). The CDR3 nucleotides are TGTGCCAGCAGCCGTATACAGGGATTCGGGGAGCTGTTTTTT. This sequence encodes CASSRIQGFGELFF.